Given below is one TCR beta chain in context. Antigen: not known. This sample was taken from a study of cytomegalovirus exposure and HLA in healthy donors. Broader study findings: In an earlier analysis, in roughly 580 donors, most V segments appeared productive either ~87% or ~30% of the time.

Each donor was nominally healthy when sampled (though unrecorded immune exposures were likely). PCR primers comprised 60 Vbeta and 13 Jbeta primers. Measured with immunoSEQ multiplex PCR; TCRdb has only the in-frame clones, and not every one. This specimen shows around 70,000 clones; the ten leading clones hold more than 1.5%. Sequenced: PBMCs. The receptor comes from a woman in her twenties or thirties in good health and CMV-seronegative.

This CDR3 is CASSPLAGGTSRDTQYF. CDR3 DNA sequence: TGCGCCAGCAGCCCTCTAGCGGGGGGGACCTCCCGGGATACGCAGTATTTT. The chain employs TRBV4-3 and TRBJ2-3, with TRBD2 identical over 12 bases. V lost 4 bases, J lost 6 bases, and 11 bases stayed unmatched. The germline gives CDR1 LGHNA, CDR2 YSLEER. This CDR3 has 17 amino acids.